These 9 T cell receptor beta chains share one sample of origin, sequenced in a study of control samples from healthy donors and cancer patients. Sequencing was performed with immunoSEQ multiplex PCR; in TCRdb, only in-frame clones are kept and a portion is missing. The table lists tens of thousands of clones, roughly nine tenths of them singletons. Material: PBMCs. These receptors were collected from a man aged 45 to 65 with lung cancer.

This clone was recorded only once. V usage is TRBV7-2 and J usage is TRBJ2-5; 10 bases align to TRBD1. This CDR3 comprises 15 residues. From germline, CDR1 is SGHTA and CDR2 FQGNSA. J gave up 5 bases and V 5 bases, and 8 bases lay outside the gene matches. The CDR3 loop is CASSPRSDRGETQYF. DNA of the CDR3: TGTGCCAGCAGCCCCCGTTCGGACAGGGGGGAGACCCAGTACTTC. Complete variable domain (other parts from reference TRBV7-2 and TRBJ2-5): GAGVSQSPSNKVTEKGKDVELRCDPISGHTALYWYRQSLGQGLEFLIYFQGNSAPDKSGLPSDRFSAERTGGSVSTLTIQRTQQEDSAVYLCASSPRSDRGETQYFGPGTRLLVL.

The genes are TRBV7-3 and TRBJ2-1; 7 bases line up with TRBD2. CDR3 length: 14 residues. Losses at the gene ends were 4 bases for V and 7 bases for J; bases not matched to a gene: 7. The V gene's germline CDR1 is SGHTA and CDR2 FQGTGA. CDR3 region: CASSSDGLGNEQFF. The CDR3 nucleotides read TGTGCCAGCAGCTCCGATGGACTAGGGAATGAGCAGTTCTTC.

V and J are TRBV19 and TRBJ1-2; no definite D call. The CDR3 is 16 residues long. Germline V gives CDR1 LNHDA, CDR2 SQIVND (reference sequence). Trimming pared 7 bases from V and 4 bases from J, leaving 22 bases between. The CDR3 reads CASIATSRRGGYGYTF. CDR3 in DNA: TGTGCCAGTATCGCGACGTCTCGACGGGGAGGCTATGGCTACACCTTC. Full variable domain (remainder filled in from reference TRBV19 and TRBJ1-2): DGGITQSPKYLFRKEGQNVTLSCEQNLNHDAMYWYRQDPGQGLRLIYYSQIVNDFQKGDIAEGYSVSREKKESFPLTVTSAQKNPTAFYLCASIATSRRGGYGYTFGSGTRLTVV.

The gene calls are TRBV28 and TRBJ2-7; D is unclear. The ends were cut back, 7 bases at V and 0 bases at J, with 13 bases in the middle. The CDR3 length is 14 residues. Germline V gives CDR1 MDHEN, CDR2 SYDVKM. The CDR3 region has the DNA TGTGCCAGCATTCCGACGACCGTCTCCTACGAGCAGTACTTC. Protein product: CASIPTTVSYEQYF.

The CDR3 loop reads CASSLGQASNYGYTF. CDR3 DNA: TGCGCCAGCAGCCTAGGACAGGCGTCTAACTATGGCTACACCTTC. This rearrangement joins TRBV5-1 to TRBJ1-2; the match to TRBD1 covers 7 bases. Germline values: CDR1 SGHRS, CDR2 YFSETQ. This CDR3 is built from 15 residues. Trimming removed 4 bases from V and 0 bases from J; junction bases left unmatched: 6.

This sequence joins TRBV9 and TRBJ2-3; possibly TRBD2 for D (5 bases). Germline V gene lookup returns CDR1 SGDLS and CDR2 YYNGEE. This CDR3 is 16 amino acids long. V lost 3 bases to trimming and J lost 0 bases, with 14 bases between them. CDR3 coding DNA: TGTGCCAGCAGCGCTCTCTCGGAGGTTAGCACAGATACGCAGTATTTT. Translated: CASSALSEVSTDTQYF.

J is TRBJ1-1 and V is TRBV7-3; D is undetermined. Germline V gene sequence: CDR1 SGHTA, CDR2 FQGTGA. V lost 5 bases, J lost 1 base, and 11 bases lay in between. This CDR3 comprises 14 residues. The CDR3 reads CASSALHGNTEAFF. CDR3 bases: TGTGCCAGCAGCGCCCTTCACGGGAACACTGAAGCTTTCTTT.

This sequence joins TRBV6-1 and TRBJ2-3; no reliable D call. The CDR3 has 16 residues. V was clipped by 0 bases and J by 0 bases, with 10 bases between them. Germline V lookup: CDR1 MNHNS, CDR2 SASEGT. CDR3 sequence reads: CASSEAQLPSTDTQYF. CDR3 coding DNA: TGTGCCAGCAGTGAAGCGCAGTTACCTAGCACAGATACGCAGTATTTT.

J is TRBJ1-3 and V is TRBV12-3 or TRBV12-4, with 7 bases that match TRBD1. The J segment lost 9 bases and the V segment lost 2 bases, leaving 4 bases of the junction unmatched. The CDR3 totals 13 residues. The CDR3 DNA sequence: TGTGCCAGCAGTTTAACAGGGGAGAGCACCATATATTTT. Amino acids: CASSLTGESTIYF.